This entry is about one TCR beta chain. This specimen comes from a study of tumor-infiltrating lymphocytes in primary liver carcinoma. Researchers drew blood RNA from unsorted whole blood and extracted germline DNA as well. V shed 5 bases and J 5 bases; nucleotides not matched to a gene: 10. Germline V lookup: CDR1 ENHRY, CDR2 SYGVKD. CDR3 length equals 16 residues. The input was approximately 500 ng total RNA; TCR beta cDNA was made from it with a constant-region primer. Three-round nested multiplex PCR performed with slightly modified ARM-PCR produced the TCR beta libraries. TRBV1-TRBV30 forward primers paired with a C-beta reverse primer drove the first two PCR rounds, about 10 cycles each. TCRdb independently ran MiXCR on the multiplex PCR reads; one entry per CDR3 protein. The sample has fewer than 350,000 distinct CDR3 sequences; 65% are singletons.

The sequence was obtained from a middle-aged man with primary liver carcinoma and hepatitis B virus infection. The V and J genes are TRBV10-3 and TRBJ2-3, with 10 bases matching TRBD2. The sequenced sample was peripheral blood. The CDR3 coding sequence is TGTGCCATCAGTTCCGGGGCTAGCGGGGGTTTAGATACGCAGTATTTT. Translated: CAISSGASGGLDTQYF.